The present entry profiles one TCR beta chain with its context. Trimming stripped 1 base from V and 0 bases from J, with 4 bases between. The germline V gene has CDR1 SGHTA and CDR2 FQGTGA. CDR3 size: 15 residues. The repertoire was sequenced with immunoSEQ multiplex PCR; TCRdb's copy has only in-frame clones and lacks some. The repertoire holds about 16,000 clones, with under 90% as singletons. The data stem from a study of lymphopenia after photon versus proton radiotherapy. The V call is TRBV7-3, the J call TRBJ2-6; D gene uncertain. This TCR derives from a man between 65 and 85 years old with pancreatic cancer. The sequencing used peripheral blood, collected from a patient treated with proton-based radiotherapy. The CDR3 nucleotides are TGTGCCAGCAGCTTAAATCCCTCTGGGGCCAACGTCCTGACTTTC. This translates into CASSLNPSGANVLTF.